This paragraph reports one T cell receptor beta chain. The antigen is unknown. This sample is part of a study of blood T cells in healthy people across ages. In the study overall: Roughly one uniquely barcoded beta molecule per two T cells was captured. Study-wide results and limits: Estimated diversity, derived from one million T cells, was regarded as an underestimate. Per million T cells, the diversity of TCR beta decreased roughly linearly as age advanced.

Together with a sample-barcoded 5' primer, a J-beta primer mix was included in a second PCR lasting roughly 6 to 12 cycles. Paired-end reads containing CDR3 totaled no fewer than 3 million for each sample. TCRdb itself ran the 5' RACE reads through MiXCR, one entry per CDR3 protein. The top ten hold around 29% of the sample, which has some 290,000 distinct CDR3 sequences, roughly 27% seen once. Germline V gene sequence: CDR1 SGHKS, CDR2 YYEKEE (reference sequence). V shed 3 bases and J 7 bases; nucleotides not matched to a gene: 11. CDR3 length: 16 residues. This sequence was found in a woman between 65 and 79 years old in good health. V usage is TRBV5-5 and J usage is TRBJ1-5; 9 nucleotides match TRBD1. The sequenced sample consisted of blood. CDR3 in DNA: TGTGCCAGCAGCTCACCGGGACAGGGATTCGGCCAGCCCCAGCATTTT. It codes for CASSSPGQGFGQPQHF.